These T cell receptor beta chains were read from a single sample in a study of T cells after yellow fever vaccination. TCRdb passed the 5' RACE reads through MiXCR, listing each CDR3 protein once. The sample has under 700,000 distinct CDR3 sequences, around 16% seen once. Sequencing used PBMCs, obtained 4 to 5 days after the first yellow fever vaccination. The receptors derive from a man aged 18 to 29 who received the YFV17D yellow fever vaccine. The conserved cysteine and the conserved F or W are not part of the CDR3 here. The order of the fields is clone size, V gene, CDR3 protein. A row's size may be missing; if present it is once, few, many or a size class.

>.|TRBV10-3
AISERRTGETQY
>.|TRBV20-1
SAISGGALYNEQF
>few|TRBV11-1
ASSLLRGANTNPGELF
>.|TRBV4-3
ASSQDPRGSETQY
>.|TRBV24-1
ATSDQTATGYRGYT
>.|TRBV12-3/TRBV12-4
ASSSGAEDTQY
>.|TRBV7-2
ASSLPSGARAYNEQF
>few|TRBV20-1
SAREVGGENIQY
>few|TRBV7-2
ASSPYTGGQEQF
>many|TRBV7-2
ASSRDVSVEKLF
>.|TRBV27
ASSPWDRPNTQY
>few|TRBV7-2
ASSFPGITYEQY
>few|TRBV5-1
ASSPQRRGGQETQY
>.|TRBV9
ASSRDRGRNQPQH
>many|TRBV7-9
ASSARSGLDEQF
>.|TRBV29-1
SVGSISTQY
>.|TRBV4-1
ASSYGTGITEAF
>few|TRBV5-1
ASRPDSTRPNYGYT
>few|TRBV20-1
SARDDVTDTSYEQY
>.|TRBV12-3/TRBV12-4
ASSLRGPAF
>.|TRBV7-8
ASSSVTGAVGYT
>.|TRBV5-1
ASSPRDLNFNYGYT
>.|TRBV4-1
ASSHPLLAGVTDTQY
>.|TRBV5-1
ASSYSGTDQETQY
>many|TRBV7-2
ASSPTGGEGYGYT